This TCR beta chain was obtained from a study of CD8 T cells in Susac syndrome (dated by TCRdb to between 2019 and 2020). A note on the overall study: The study used repertoire sequencing to test whether antigen drove CD8+ T cell activation and differentiation in Susac syndrome.

RNA was extracted using the RNeasy kit, and about 0.45 to 1 ug of the RNA was reverse transcribed with random hexamers. The immunoSEQ multiplex PCR assay, which covers 54 Vbeta and 13 Jbeta segments, was used to amplify TCR beta CDR3 regions. Bias from PCR amplification was corrected by using a synthetic template baseline for primer optimization and for computational correction. The original methods were these. Reads were annotated to V, D and J genes according to IMGT and were analyzed with immunoSEQ Analyzer, with only productive sequences retained. To calculate clonality, Shannon entropy was normalized by log2 of the number of productive unique sequences and then subtracted from one. For each patient and control, public and private clones were evaluated within the 100 most prevalent clones. Susac-specific clones were defined as absent from healthy and MS cohorts, around 980 published viral clones and other ImmuneACCESS disease sequences. Clones were called with MiXCR by TCRdb after fastp trimmed the public reads at Q25, and only in-frame beta chains were retained. Identical CDR3 proteins give one entry, which carries the most common genes and DNA. TCRdb's processing, not the authors', yielded these V and J calls. This sample comprises 150,000 to 250,000 distinct CDR3 sequences, about 96% of them detected only once. Roughly 0.094% of the sample belongs to the ten largest clones.

A remark on this clonotype: This clone's antigen is unknown. Within one base of it there is no much larger clone, and no base qualities were kept.

Here is what the overall study found, with its caveats: The number of individuals in the TCR sequencing and HLA analysis was recognized as being relatively small.

CDR1 GTSNPN and CDR2 SVGIG are derived from the germline V gene (reference sequence). V loses 2 bases of germline sequence and J loses 4 bases, and the interval between the two ends is 11 bases. Spanning cysteine to phenylalanine, the CDR3 consists of 13 amino acids. Only the CDR3 part of the read is kept: 39 bases, read in frame from the first base. High-throughput TCR beta sequencing profiled peripheral blood CD8+ and CD4+ T cells from healthy donors, Susac syndrome patients and multiple sclerosis patients. The multiple sclerosis controls were treatment-naive patients who had stable or active relapsing-remitting disease and met the revised McDonald criteria. Bulk CD8+ and CD4+ T cells were purified by magnetic negative isolation, while CD8+ TEMRA cells were enriched using FACS. Blood was drawn into EDTA tubes, processed within 24 hours, and PBMCs were isolated by density gradient centrifugation. PBMCs intended for TCR sequencing were cryopreserved in liquid nitrogen and were subsequently thawed in a 37 degrees C water bath. Purity of sorted or isolated CD4+, CD8+ and CD8+ TEMRA cells was at least 90%.

The chain links TRBV30 with TRBJ1-2; no D segment can be confidently identified. The sequence was collected from a human donor with multiple sclerosis. Sequencing was performed on CD4+ T cells from PBMCs. The nucleotides are TGTGCCTGGAGTCACCCCCACATCTATGGCTACACCTTC. Translated, this gives CAWSHPHIYGYTF.